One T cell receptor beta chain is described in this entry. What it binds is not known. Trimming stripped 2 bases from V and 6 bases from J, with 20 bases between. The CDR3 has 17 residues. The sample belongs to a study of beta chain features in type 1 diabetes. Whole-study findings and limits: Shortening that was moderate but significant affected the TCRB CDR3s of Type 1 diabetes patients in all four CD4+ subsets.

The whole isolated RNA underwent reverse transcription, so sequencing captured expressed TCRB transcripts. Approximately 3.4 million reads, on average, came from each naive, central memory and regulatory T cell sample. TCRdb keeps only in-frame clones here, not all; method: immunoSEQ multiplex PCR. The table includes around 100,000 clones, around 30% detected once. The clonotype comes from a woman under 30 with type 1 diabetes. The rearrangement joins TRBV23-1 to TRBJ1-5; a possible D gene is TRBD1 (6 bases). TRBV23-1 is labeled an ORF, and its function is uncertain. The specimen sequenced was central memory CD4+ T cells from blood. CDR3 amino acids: CASSQPQPRGFGQPQHF. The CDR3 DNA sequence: TGCGCCAGCAGTCAACCCCAACCCAGGGGTTTCGGTCAGCCCCAGCATTTT.